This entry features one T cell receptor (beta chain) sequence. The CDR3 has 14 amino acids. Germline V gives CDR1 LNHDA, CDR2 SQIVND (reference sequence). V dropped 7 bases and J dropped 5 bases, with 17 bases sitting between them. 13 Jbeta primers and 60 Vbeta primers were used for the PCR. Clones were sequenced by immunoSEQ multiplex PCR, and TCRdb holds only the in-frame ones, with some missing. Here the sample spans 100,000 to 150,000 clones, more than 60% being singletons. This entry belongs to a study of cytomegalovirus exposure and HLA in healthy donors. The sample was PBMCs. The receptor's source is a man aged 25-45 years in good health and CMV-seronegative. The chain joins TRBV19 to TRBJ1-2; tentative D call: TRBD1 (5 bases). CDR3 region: CASTRGEGKYGYTF. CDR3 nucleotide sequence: TGTGCCAGTACCAGAGGGGAGGGAAAGTATGGCTACACCTTC.